This paragraph covers one TCR beta chain sequence. The source of the sample is a study of blood T cell repertoires in COVID-19. Study-level background: There were acute and convalescent COVID-19 samples, and they came from the United States, Italy and Spain. T cells, B-cell-depleted T cells, or PBMCs supplied cDNA or gDNA.

This table comes from immunoSEQ multiplex PCR, and its TCRdb copy is limited to in-frame clones, with some not included. In the table there are roughly 500,000 clones, approximately 85% of which are singletons. This CDR3 region has 17 residues. Germline CDR1 is SGHNT and CDR2 is YENEEA. Trimming pared 3 bases from V and 1 base from J, leaving 17 bases between. What was sequenced was peripheral blood. This sequence was found in a human donor in a cohort sampled during active COVID-19. V gene TRBV11-3 combines with J gene TRBJ2-3; possible D gene TRBD1, 5 bases. The CDR3 loop reads CASSFGGATVGTDTQYF. The CDR3 DNA sequence: TGTGCCAGCAGCTTTGGTGGGGCCACCGTGGGCACAGATACGCAGTATTTT. The full variable domain, in which reference TRBV11-3 and TRBJ2-3 provide the parts outside the CDR3, is EAGVVQSPRYKIIEKKQPVAFWCNPISGHNTLYWYLQNLGQGPELLIRYENEEAVDDSQLPKDRFSAERLKGVDSTLKIQPAELGDSAVYLCASSFGGATVGTDTQYFGPGTRLTVL.